What follows are 20 T cell receptor beta chains derived from one specimen sequenced in a study of blood T cell repertoires in COVID-19. Produced via immunoSEQ multiplex PCR; TCRdb's table is partial and in-frame only. Of about 190,000 clones listed, over 70% are singletons. The sample consisted of peripheral blood. The source is a man aged 60 to 75 with acute or convalescent COVID-19.

The chain links TRBV14 to TRBJ1-1; 7 nucleotides line up with TRBD1. V trimming: 7 bases; J trimming: 6 bases; junction bases outside the gene matches: 11. Germline lookup yields CDR1 SGHDN and CDR2 FVKESK. This CDR3 has 14 residues. The CDR3 loop reads CASNAITGDAEAFF. CDR3 coding DNA: TGTGCCAGCAACGCAATCACAGGGGACGCTGAAGCTTTCTTT.

This rearrangement joins TRBV5-4 to TRBJ2-1, with TRBD2 matching 7 bases. V was pared by 4 bases and J by 1 base, with 5 bases of the junction left unmatched. This CDR3 is 15 amino acids long. The V gene's germline CDR1 is SGHNT and CDR2 YYREEE (reference sequence). CDR3 region: CASSPVGGSYNEQFF. The CDR3 nucleotides are TGTGCCAGCAGCCCTGTCGGGGGGTCCTACAATGAGCAGTTCTTC. The whole variable domain, filled in from reference TRBV5-4 and TRBJ2-1, reads ETGVTQSPTHLIKTRGQQVTLRCSSQSGHNTVSWYQQALGQGPQFIFQYYREEENGRGNFPPRFSGLQFPNYSSELNVNALELDDSALYLCASSPVGGSYNEQFFGPGTRLTVL.

Comments on this clone: The same CDR3 arises from other DNA sequences in this sample as well. This chain uses TRBV6-5 with TRBJ2-1; possible D gene TRBD2, 6 bases. Germline values: CDR1 MNHEY, CDR2 SVGAGI. The ends were cut back, 6 bases at V and 3 bases at J, with 6 bases in the middle. The CDR3 length is 12 residues. CDR3 DNA sequence: TGTGCCAGCAGCGGGGGCTACAATGAGCAGTTCTTC. Protein: CASSGGYNEQFF.

This chain connects TRBV18 to TRBJ2-7; weak D call: TRBD2 (5 bases). The germline gives CDR1 KGHSH, CDR2 LQKENI. Trimming removed 3 bases at V and 5 bases at J, with 14 bases between. The CDR3 runs to 14 residues. CDR3 amino acids: CASSPLGVTNEQYF. The CDR3, as DNA: TGTGCCAGCTCACCTCTGGGAGTTACTAACGAGCAGTACTTC.

There are a few counts of this clone. The chain links TRBV6-1 to TRBJ2-7, with D tentatively TRBD2 (5 bases). The CDR3 consists of 15 residues. Trimming removed 1 base from V and 2 bases from J, with 12 bases in between. The germline CDR1 and CDR2 sequences are MNHNS and SASEGT. CDR3 sequence reads: CASSEGRTDTYEQYF. The CDR3, as DNA: TGTGCCAGCAGTGAAGGCAGGACTGATACCTACGAGCAGTACTTC.

The rearrangement uses TRBV6-1 and TRBJ1-3; 7 nucleotides line up with TRBD1. V shed 2 bases and J 4 bases; nucleotides not matched to a gene: 5. Germline V gives CDR1 MNHNS, CDR2 SASEGT. This CDR3 region has 15 residues. This CDR3 is CASSEMTGRGNTIYF. The CDR3 DNA follows: TGTGCCAGCAGTGAAATGACAGGGAGAGGAAACACCATATATTTT.

The chain couples TRBV6-5 to TRBJ1-1; D remains unclear. From germline, CDR1 is MNHEY and CDR2 SVGAGI. V was clipped by 3 bases and J by 4 bases, with 15 bases between them. This CDR3 contains 15 residues. CDR3 in DNA: TGTGCCAGCAGTTATCCGGGATCCGCGGCCACTGAAGCTTTCTTT. It is translated as CASSYPGSAATEAFF.

There are a few counts of this clone. The chain recombines TRBV5-8 with TRBJ1-2; D possibly corresponds to TRBD1 (5 bases). The CDR3 has 14 amino acids. Germline values: CDR1 SGHTS, CDR2 YDEGEE. V lost 2 bases to trimming and J lost 4 bases, with 12 bases between them. The DNA for the CDR3 is TGTGCCAGCAGCTTACGGGGGGAGAGCTATGGCTACACCTTC. Protein product: CASSLRGESYGYTF.

The chain has TRBV6-5 and TRBJ2-1; D unresolved. This CDR3 contains 12 residues. Germline CDR1 MNHEY, CDR2 SVGAGI. V shed 6 bases and J shed 9 bases, with 12 bases lying between them. Here the CDR3 reads CASSAMRSEQFF. In DNA form, the CDR3 reads TGTGCCAGCAGCGCCATGAGAAGTGAGCAGTTCTTC.

The J gene is TRBJ2-1, the V gene TRBV9; 7 bases are a match to TRBD2. This CDR3 region has 15 residues. Germline lookup yields CDR1 SGDLS and CDR2 YYNGEE. V gave up 0 bases and J gave up 9 bases; unmatched junction bases: 9. The chain's CDR3 is CASSVGAGVNGEQFF. Written as DNA, the CDR3 is TGTGCCAGCAGCGTAGGGGCGGGGGTAAATGGTGAGCAGTTCTTC.

The chain combines TRBV10-3 with TRBJ1-1; 7 bases align to TRBD1. Germline assignment: CDR1 ENHRY and CDR2 SYGVKD. The ends lost 0 bases at V and 0 bases at J; junction bases unmatched: 10. This CDR3 comprises 18 residues. The CDR3 is CAISESKGARVMNTEAFF. The DNA for the CDR3 is TGTGCCATCAGTGAGTCGAAGGGGGCGCGGGTGATGAACACTGAAGCTTTCTTT.

This chain uses TRBV6-7 with TRBJ1-5; 7 bases fit TRBD1. TRBV6-7 belongs to the ORF category, with a function that is uncertain. After removal of 2 bases from V and 2 bases from J, the junction contained 6 bases not matched to a gene. There are 16 residues in the CDR3. CDR3 amino acids: CASSYAITGGNQPQHF. In DNA form, the CDR3 reads TGTGCCAGCAGTTACGCTATTACAGGGGGCAATCAGCCCCAGCATTTT.

CDR3 in amino acids: CASSLGAGANYGYTF. In DNA, the CDR3 is TGTGCCAGCAGCTTGGGTGCAGGGGCCAACTATGGCTACACCTTC. This chain joins TRBV7-9 and TRBJ1-2; TRBD1 is a possible D gene (6 bases). This CDR3 is 15 amino acids long. The V gene's germline CDR1 is SEHNR and CDR2 FQNEAQ (reference sequence). V was clipped by 3 bases and J by 2 bases, with 13 bases between them.

The DNA for the CDR3 is TGTGCCAGCAGCCAACGATTCAGGGGGCGCGAGACAGATACGCAGTATTTT. It specifies CASSQRFRGRETDTQYF. The gene calls are TRBV3-1 (or the pseudogene TRBV3-2) and TRBJ2-3; 8 bases are a match to TRBD1. From germline, CDR1 is LGHDT and CDR2 YNNKEL (reference sequence). This CDR3 spans 17 amino acids. The V segment lost 2 bases and the J segment 3 bases; nucleotides outside the gene matches: 10.

The CDR3 nucleotides read TGCGCCAGCAGCTTGGGGCAGGGGGCATATGGCTACACCTTC. This encodes CASSLGQGAYGYTF. The chain uses TRBV5-1 and TRBJ1-2; TRBD1 matches 8 bases. From germline, CDR1 is SGHRS and CDR2 YFSETQ. The trim removed 0 bases at V and 5 bases at J, leaving 3 bases unmatched. The CDR3 loop spans 14 amino acids.

The chain uses TRBV6-5 and TRBJ2-3; maybe TRBD2 (5 bases). From germline, CDR1 is MNHEY and CDR2 SVGAGI. The CDR3 extends over 15 amino acids. V was pared by 2 bases and J by 5 bases, with 14 bases between. The CDR3 loop reads CASSYEGRAKDTQYF. In DNA, the CDR3 is TGTGCCAGCAGTTACGAGGGAAGGGCCAAAGATACGCAGTATTTT.

The J gene is TRBJ2-5, the V gene TRBV4-1; a possible D gene is TRBD1 (5 bases). V dropped 0 bases and J dropped 2 bases, with 10 bases sitting between them. This CDR3 spans 15 amino acids. The germline CDR1 and CDR2 sequences are MGHRA and YSYEKL. CDR3 in amino acids: CASSQELYRQETQYF. The CDR3 DNA follows: TGCGCCAGCAGCCAAGAGTTATACAGGCAAGAGACCCAGTACTTC.

This chain links TRBV7-2 with TRBJ2-2; 7 positions match TRBD1. Per the germline V gene, CDR1 is SGHTA and CDR2 is FQGNSA. Trimming cost V 4 bases and J 3 bases; bases outside gene matches: 8. The CDR3 extends over 16 amino acids. The CDR3 is CASSSTGMLDTGELFF. The CDR3, as DNA: TGTGCCAGCAGCTCGACAGGGATGTTAGACACCGGGGAGCTGTTTTTT.

The CDR3 is CASSATTGAGEQFF. The CDR3 nucleotides read TGTGCCAGCAGCGCCACGACAGGGGCCGGTGAGCAGTTCTTC. The chain employs TRBV9 and TRBJ2-1, with TRBD1 matching over 8 bases. Germline CDR1 SGDLS, CDR2 YYNGEE. V trimming: 3 bases; J trimming: 9 bases; junction bases outside the gene matches: 8. This CDR3 has 14 amino acids.

The V gene is TRBV5-4, the J gene TRBJ1-1, with D perhaps matching TRBD1 (6 bases). The CDR3 runs 15 residues. From germline, CDR1 is SGHNT and CDR2 YYREEE (reference sequence). V was clipped by 3 bases and J by 4 bases, with 16 bases between them. The CDR3 bases are TGTGCCAGCAGCTCTAACAGGGTGGGCAGCACTGAAGCTTTCTTT. Protein sequence: CASSSNRVGSTEAFF.